These 17 T cell receptor beta chains originate from one sample sequenced in a study of cytomegalovirus exposure and HLA in healthy donors (dated by TCRdb to the late 2010s). The library was produced with the immunoSEQ multiplex PCR assay. A mixture of 60 forward primers for TCR Vbeta segments and 13 reverse primers for TCR Jbeta segments was used in the multiplex PCR. Not all clones reach the TCRdb copy of this immuneACCESS table, which keeps in-frame sequences only. Checked studies attribute under half of the gap to unresolved V genes and leave the rest unexplained. The sample table contains 150,000 to 170,000 clones; only one count was recorded for about four fifths of them. The leading ten clones occupy 2.8% of the sample. The specimen sequenced was PBMCs. These receptor sequences come from a man aged 18 to 35 in good health and CMV-seronegative.

The chain joins TRBV4-1 to TRBJ1-1; maybe TRBD1 (6 bases). Germline V gives CDR1 MGHRA, CDR2 YSYEKL. V was shortened by 3 bases and J by 0 bases, with 14 bases between the two germline ends. The CDR3 runs 16 residues. CDR3 loop: CASSHPGQTMNTEAFF. The CDR3 DNA is TGCGCCAGCAGCCATCCAGGACAGACCATGAACACTGAAGCTTTCTTT.

This clone was detected only a few times. CDR3 residues: CASSYSIVDYGYTF. The CDR3, as DNA: TGTGCCAGCAGTTACTCGATAGTGGACTATGGCTACACCTTC. The chain carries TRBV6-6 and TRBJ1-2, with D unresolved. V was pared by 0 bases and J by 3 bases, with 8 bases between. Germline V gene lookup returns CDR1 MNHNY and CDR2 SVGAGI (reference sequence). The CDR3 runs to 14 residues.

This rearrangement joins TRBV5-1 to TRBJ2-1; 12 nucleotides match TRBD1. The J segment lost 5 bases and the V segment lost 6 bases, leaving 15 bases of the junction unmatched. From germline, CDR1 is SGHRS and CDR2 YFSETQ. The CDR3 runs 18 residues. The CDR3 reads CASTNMGGQGAADNEQFF. Written as DNA, the CDR3 is TGCGCCAGCACCAACATGGGGGGACAGGGGGCCGCCGACAATGAGCAGTTCTTC.

To note about this clone: This CDR3 is also generated by other DNA sequences in the sample. This sequence joins TRBV29-1 and TRBJ1-2; TRBD1 is a possible D gene (5 bases). V was cut by 1 base and J by 1 base, with 10 bases left in between. CDR3 length: 14 amino acids. CDR1 is SQVTM and CDR2 is ANQGSEA in the germline V gene. CDR3 loop: CSVEGRGLNYGYTF. CDR3 bases: TGCAGCGTTGAAGGACGGGGACTTAACTATGGCTACACCTTC.

The rearrangement links TRBV6-6 to TRBJ2-5; D is possibly TRBD2 (6 bases). The germline V gene has CDR1 MNHNY and CDR2 SVGAGI (reference sequence). The CDR3 extends over 14 amino acids. V dropped 5 bases and J dropped 5 bases, with 15 bases sitting between them. This chain's CDR3 is CASSQTSPRETQYF. Here the CDR3 DNA reads TGTGCCAGCAGTCAGACTAGTCCCAGGGAGACCCAGTACTTC.

V gene TRBV9 combines with J gene TRBJ2-5, with 9 bases fitting TRBD2. CDR1 is SGDLS, CDR2 YYNGEE, per germline. There are 16 residues in the CDR3. V lost 0 bases to trimming and J lost 5 bases; unmatched junction nucleotides: 8. The CDR3 loop is CASSVGWRGGLETQYF. CDR3 coding DNA: TGTGCCAGCAGCGTAGGCTGGCGGGGGGGCCTGGAGACCCAGTACTTC.

V is TRBV7-2 and J is TRBJ1-1, with 9 nucleotides matching TRBD1. J was trimmed by 1 base and V by 3 bases; bases with no gene match: 6. Germline V gives CDR1 SGHTA, CDR2 FQGNSA. The CDR3 is 16 residues long. The CDR3 loop reads CASSFRRGQGNTEAFF. CDR3 nucleotide sequence: TGTGCCAGCAGCTTCCGGAGGGGACAGGGGAACACTGAAGCTTTCTTT.

This clone was seen once. The chain uses TRBV7-9 and TRBJ2-2, with D perhaps TRBD2 (5 bases). This CDR3 contains 15 residues. V lost 3 bases and J lost 0, with 8 bases in between. Germline V gene data show CDR1 as SEHNR and CDR2 as FQNEAQ (reference sequence). CDR3: CASSFGIANTGELFF. The CDR3 DNA sequence: TGTGCCAGCAGCTTCGGGATAGCGAACACCGGGGAGCTGTTTTTT.

The chain combines TRBV19 with TRBJ2-7; TRBD2 matches 7 bases. The CDR3 sequence is 13 residues long. V was clipped by 3 bases and J by 4 bases; unmatched bases: 3. The germline gives CDR1 LNHDA, CDR2 SQIVND (reference sequence). CDR3 residues: CASSMAGDYEQYF. For the CDR3, the DNA is TGTGCCAGTAGTATGGCGGGGGATTACGAGCAGTACTTC.

This sequence joins TRBV28 and TRBJ2-5; D possibly corresponds to TRBD2 (5 bases). Per germline, CDR1 MDHEN and CDR2 SYDVKM. V lost 6 bases and J 3 bases, leaving 11 bases between the germline ends. This CDR3 is 13 amino acids long. The CDR3 here is CASSPTGKETQYF. Written as DNA, the CDR3 is TGTGCCAGCAGCCCGACCGGGAAAGAGACCCAGTACTTC.

This chain uses TRBV28 with TRBJ2-2; 7 bases fit TRBD2. From germline, CDR1 is MDHEN and CDR2 SYDVKM. The CDR3 runs 15 residues. V was clipped by 6 bases and J by 1 base; unmatched bases: 5. In nucleotides, the CDR3 is TGTGCCAGCAGCCGGGGGGACGTGAACACCGGGGAGCTGTTTTTT. It encodes CASSRGDVNTGELFF.

This chain connects TRBV2 to TRBJ1-6, with D tentatively TRBD1 (5 bases). V shed 2 bases and J shed 11 bases, with 19 bases lying between them. Germline V lookup: CDR1 SNHLY, CDR2 FYNNEI. The length of the CDR3 is 16 residues. DNA of the CDR3: TGTGCCAGCAGTGAACACTGGGCAGGGTCGAAGACACCCCTCCACTTT. This translates into CASSEHWAGSKTPLHF.

In this sample, this clone turned up a few times. The genes are TRBV6-5 and TRBJ2-5; TRBD2 agrees at 7 bases. In germline, CDR1 is MNHEY, CDR2 SVGAGI. V gave up 4 bases and J gave up 5 bases; unmatched junction bases: 10. This CDR3 comprises 15 residues. The DNA for the CDR3 is TGTGCCAGCAGTTTACAACTAGCGTCGTTGGAGACCCAGTACTTC. This translates into CASSLQLASLETQYF.

In its sample, this clone was seen a few times. The chain recombines TRBV5-3 with TRBJ2-5, with D possibly TRBD2 on 6 matching bases. TRBV5-3 is an open reading frame, and its role is uncertain. The CDR3 sequence is 15 residues long. With 5 bases removed from V and 2 bases from J, the gap between germline ends came to 16 bases. CDR3 DNA sequence: TGTGCCAGAAGTTCCTCTTGGCGGGGACAAGAGACCCAGTACTTC. Translation: CARSSSWRGQETQYF.

V is TRBV10-3 and J is TRBJ2-5; D perhaps matches TRBD2 (5 bases). V lost 6 bases and J lost 4, with 12 bases in between. CDR3 length: 13 amino acids. Germline V CDR1 and CDR2: ENHRY, SYGVKD. DNA of the CDR3: TGTGCCATCAGCGGCGTAGAGGGAGAGACCCAGTACTTC. It codes for CAISGVEGETQYF.

This sequence joins TRBV7-6 and TRBJ2-2, with 11 bases that match TRBD2. Germline V lookup: CDR1 SGHVS, CDR2 FNYEAQ. V lost 2 bases and J lost 7; bases outside the gene matches: 15. The CDR3 runs 19 residues. DNA for the CDR3: TGTGCCAGCAGCTTAAGGCTAGCGGGGGGCCCCAACACAGACGGGGAGCTGTTTTTT. It is translated as CASSLRLAGGPNTDGELFF.

V gene TRBV28 combines with J gene TRBJ1-4; D remains unclear. V lost 7 bases to trimming and J lost 8 bases, with 17 bases between them. This CDR3 spans 14 amino acids. Looked up from germline, CDR1 is MDHEN and CDR2 is SYDVKM. The CDR3 DNA reads as TGTGCCAGCACTGGGAGGGAGTCCGACGAAAAACTGTTTTTT. It specifies CASTGRESDEKLFF. Full variable domain (remainder filled in from reference TRBV28 and TRBJ1-4): DVKVTQSSRYLVKRTGEKVFLECVQDMDHENMFWYRQDPGLGLRLIYFSYDVKMKEKGDIPEGYSVSREKKERFSLILESASTNQTSMYLCASTGRESDEKLFFGSGTQLSVL.